The clone carrying this T cell receptor (beta chain) has more than one count but fewer than ten. This entry belongs to a study of shared T cell receptors in the human thymus. The protocol was immunoSEQ multiplex PCR, while the TCRdb copy is restricted to in-frame clones and leaves out a portion. Of roughly 710,000 clones in the sample, approximately 85% were seen once. Germline V gene lookup returns CDR1 MGHDK and CDR2 SYGVNS. CDR3 length equals 15 residues. V was pared by 3 bases and J by 0 bases, with 8 bases between. The sample was also linked to a second study, of human thymus T cells. According to that study: Thymic samples were excised during corrective heart operations. Blood and thymic repertoires both appeared biased in V and J gene usage. Highly overlapping thymic repertoires in unrelated individuals were reported by related research.

Sequencing was performed on thymocytes. This receptor was taken from a girl under two years old with a congenital heart defect. The chain couples TRBV25-1 to TRBJ1-4, with D uncertain. Here the CDR3 reads CASSDLSSTNEKLFF. CDR3 DNA: TGTGCCAGCAGTGATCTTTCCTCAACTAATGAAAAACTGTTTTTT.